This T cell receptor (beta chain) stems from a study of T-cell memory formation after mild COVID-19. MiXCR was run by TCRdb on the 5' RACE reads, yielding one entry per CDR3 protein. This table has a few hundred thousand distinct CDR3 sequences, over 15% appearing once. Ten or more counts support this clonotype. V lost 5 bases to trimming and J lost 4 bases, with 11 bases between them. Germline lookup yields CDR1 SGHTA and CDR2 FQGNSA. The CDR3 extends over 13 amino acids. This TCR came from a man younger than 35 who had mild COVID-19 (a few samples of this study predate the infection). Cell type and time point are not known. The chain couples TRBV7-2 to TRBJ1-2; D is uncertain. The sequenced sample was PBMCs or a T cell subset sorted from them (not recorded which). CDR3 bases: TGTGCCAGCAGCCCTACTTCGGGCTATGGCTACACCTTC. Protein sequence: CASSPTSGYGYTF.